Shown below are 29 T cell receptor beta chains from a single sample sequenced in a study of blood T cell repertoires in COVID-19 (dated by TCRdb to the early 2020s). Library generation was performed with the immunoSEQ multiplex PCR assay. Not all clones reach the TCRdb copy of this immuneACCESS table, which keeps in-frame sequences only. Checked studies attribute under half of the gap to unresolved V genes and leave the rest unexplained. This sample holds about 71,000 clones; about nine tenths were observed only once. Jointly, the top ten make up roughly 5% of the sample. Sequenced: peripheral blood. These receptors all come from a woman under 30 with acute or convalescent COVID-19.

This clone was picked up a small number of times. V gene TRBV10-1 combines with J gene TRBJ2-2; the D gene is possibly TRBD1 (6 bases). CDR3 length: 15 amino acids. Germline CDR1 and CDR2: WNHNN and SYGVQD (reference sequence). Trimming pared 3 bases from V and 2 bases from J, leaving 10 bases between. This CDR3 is CASSDQDRNTGELFF. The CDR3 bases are TGCGCCAGCAGTGATCAGGACAGAAACACCGGGGAGCTGTTTTTT.

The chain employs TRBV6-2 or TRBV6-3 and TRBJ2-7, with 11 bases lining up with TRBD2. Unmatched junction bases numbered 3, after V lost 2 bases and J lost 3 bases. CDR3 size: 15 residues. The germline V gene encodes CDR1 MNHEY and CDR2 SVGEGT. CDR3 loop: CASSYVLAGGYEQYF. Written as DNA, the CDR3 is TGTGCCAGCAGTTACGTCCTAGCGGGAGGCTACGAGCAGTACTTC.

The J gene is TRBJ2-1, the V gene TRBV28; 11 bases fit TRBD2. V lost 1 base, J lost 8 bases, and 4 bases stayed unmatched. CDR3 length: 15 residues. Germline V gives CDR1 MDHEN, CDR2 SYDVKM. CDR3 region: CASSLLAGGFDEQFF. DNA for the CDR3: TGTGCCAGCAGTTTATTAGCGGGGGGGTTCGATGAGCAGTTCTTC.

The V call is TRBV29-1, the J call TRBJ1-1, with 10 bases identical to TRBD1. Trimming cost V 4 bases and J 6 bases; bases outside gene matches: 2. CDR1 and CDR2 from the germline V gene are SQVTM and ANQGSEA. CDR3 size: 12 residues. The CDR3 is CSVVTGGSEAFF. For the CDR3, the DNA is TGCAGCGTTGTGACAGGGGGCTCTGAAGCTTTCTTT.

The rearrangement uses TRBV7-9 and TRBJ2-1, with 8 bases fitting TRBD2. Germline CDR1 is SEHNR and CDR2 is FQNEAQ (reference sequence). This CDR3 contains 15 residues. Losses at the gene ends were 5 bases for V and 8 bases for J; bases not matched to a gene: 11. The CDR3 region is CASSPSGSRVHEQFF. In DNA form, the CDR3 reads TGTGCCAGCAGCCCGAGCGGGAGTCGCGTTCATGAGCAGTTCTTC.

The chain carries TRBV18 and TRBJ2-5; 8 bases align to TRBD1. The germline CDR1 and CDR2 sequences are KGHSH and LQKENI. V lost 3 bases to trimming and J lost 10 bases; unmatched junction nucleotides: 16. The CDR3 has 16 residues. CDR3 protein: CASSPLRQGPRSNQYF. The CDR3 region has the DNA TGTGCCAGCTCACCCCTTAGACAGGGGCCCAGATCGAACCAGTACTTC.

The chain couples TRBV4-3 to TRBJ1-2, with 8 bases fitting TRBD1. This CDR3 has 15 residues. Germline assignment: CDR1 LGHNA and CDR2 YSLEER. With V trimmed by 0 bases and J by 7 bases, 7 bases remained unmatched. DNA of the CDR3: TGCGCCAGCAGCCAAGATCCCCAGGGGGCGCGTGGCTACACCTTC. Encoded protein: CASSQDPQGARGYTF.

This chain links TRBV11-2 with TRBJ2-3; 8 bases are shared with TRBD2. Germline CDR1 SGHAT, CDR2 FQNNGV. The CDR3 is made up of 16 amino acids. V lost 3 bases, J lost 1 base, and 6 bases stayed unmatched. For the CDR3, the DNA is TGTGCCAGCAGCTTTACGGGGGGGCAGGGCACAGATACGCAGTATTTT. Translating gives CASSFTGGQGTDTQYF.

The CDR3 DNA reads as TGTGCCAGCAAGAGACAGGGTCCCACTAATGAAAAACTGTTTTTT. As protein: CASKRQGPTNEKLFF. The rearrangement joins TRBV2 to TRBJ1-4, with 7 bases matching TRBD1. The CDR3 contains 15 residues. The V and J ends lost 7 bases and 2 bases, in that order; junction bases with no gene match: 7. The germline gives CDR1 SNHLY, CDR2 FYNNEI.

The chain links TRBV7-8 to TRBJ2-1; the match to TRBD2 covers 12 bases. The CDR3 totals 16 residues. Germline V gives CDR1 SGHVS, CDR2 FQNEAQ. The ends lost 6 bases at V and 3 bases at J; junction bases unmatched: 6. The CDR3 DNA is TGTGCCAGCAGGCCGACTAGCGGGAGCAACTACAATGAGCAGTTCTTC. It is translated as CASRPTSGSNYNEQFF.

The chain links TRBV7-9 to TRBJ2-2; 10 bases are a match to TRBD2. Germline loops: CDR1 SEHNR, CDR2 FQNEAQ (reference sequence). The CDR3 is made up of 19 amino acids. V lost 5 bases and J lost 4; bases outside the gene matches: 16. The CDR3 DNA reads TGTGCCAGCAGCGAAAGGACTAGCGGCCAAACGGGTGGCACCGGGGAGCTGTTTTTT. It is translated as CASSERTSGQTGGTGELFF.

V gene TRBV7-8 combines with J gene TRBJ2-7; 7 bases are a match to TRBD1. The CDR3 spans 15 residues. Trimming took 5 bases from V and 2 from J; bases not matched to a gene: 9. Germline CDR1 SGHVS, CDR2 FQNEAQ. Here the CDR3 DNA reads TGTGCCAGCAGCGTAGACAGAGGGGGCCCCTACGAGCAGTACTTC. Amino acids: CASSVDRGGPYEQYF. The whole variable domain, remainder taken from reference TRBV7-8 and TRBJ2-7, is GAGVSQSPRYKVAKRGQDVALRCDPISGHVSLFWYQQALGQGPEFLTYFQNEAQLDKSGLPSDRFFAERPEGSVSTLKIQRTQQEDSAVYLCASSVDRGGPYEQYFGPGTRLTVT.

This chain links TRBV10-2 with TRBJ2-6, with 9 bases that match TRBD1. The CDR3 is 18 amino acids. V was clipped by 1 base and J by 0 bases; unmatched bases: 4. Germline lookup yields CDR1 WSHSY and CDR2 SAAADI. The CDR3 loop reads CASSELTGGNSGANVLTF. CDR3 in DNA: TGCGCCAGCAGTGAGTTGACAGGGGGGAACTCTGGGGCCAACGTCCTGACTTTC.

The CDR3 is CASSEYKDRGYNEQFF. CDR3 DNA sequence: TGTGCCAGCAGTGAATATAAGGACAGGGGGTACAATGAGCAGTTCTTC. The chain joins TRBV25-1 to TRBJ2-1; TRBD1 agrees at 10 bases. Germline V gene data show CDR1 as MGHDK and CDR2 as SYGVNS. The CDR3 consists of 16 residues. J was trimmed by 4 bases and V by 0 bases; bases with no gene match: 3.

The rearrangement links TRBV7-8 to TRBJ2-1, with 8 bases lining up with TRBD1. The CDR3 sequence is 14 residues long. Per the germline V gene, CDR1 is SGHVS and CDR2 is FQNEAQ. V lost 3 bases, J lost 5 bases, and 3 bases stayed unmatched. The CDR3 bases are TGTGCCAGCAGCTTTCTGACAGGGGACAATGAGCAGTTCTTC. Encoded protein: CASSFLTGDNEQFF.

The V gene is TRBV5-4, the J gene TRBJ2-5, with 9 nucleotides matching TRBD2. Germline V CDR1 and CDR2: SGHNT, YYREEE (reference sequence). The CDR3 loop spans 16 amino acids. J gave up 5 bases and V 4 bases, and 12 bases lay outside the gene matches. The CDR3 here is CASSLDLAGAVETQYF. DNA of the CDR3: TGTGCCAGCAGCCTGGATTTAGCGGGAGCAGTGGAGACCCAGTACTTC.

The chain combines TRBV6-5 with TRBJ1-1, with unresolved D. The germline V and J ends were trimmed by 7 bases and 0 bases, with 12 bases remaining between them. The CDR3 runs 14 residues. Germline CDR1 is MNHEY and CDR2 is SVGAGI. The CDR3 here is CASKGGRLNTEAFF. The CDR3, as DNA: TGTGCCAGCAAGGGAGGCAGGTTGAACACTGAAGCTTTCTTT.

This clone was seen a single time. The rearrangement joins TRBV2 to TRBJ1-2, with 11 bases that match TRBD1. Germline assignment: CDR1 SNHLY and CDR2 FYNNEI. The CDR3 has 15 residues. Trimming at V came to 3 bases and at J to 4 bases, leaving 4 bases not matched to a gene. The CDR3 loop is CASSDWTGGAYGYTF. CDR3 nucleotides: TGTGCCAGCAGTGACTGGACAGGGGGCGCCTATGGCTACACCTTC.

The CDR3: CAWSVDRVRSYEQYF. CDR3 nucleotide sequence: TGTGCCTGGAGTGTTGACAGGGTCCGCTCCTACGAGCAGTACTTC. This chain links TRBV30 with TRBJ2-7; 7 bases fit TRBD1. From germline, CDR1 is GTSNPN and CDR2 SVGIG (reference sequence). The CDR3 has 15 residues. V was clipped by 0 bases and J by 0 bases; unmatched bases: 5. The whole variable domain, remainder taken from reference TRBV30 and TRBJ2-7, is SQTIHQWPATLVQPVGSPLSLECTVEGTSNPNLYWYRQAAGRGLQLLFYSVGIGQISSEVPQNLSASRPQDRQFILSSKKLLLSDSGFYLCAWSVDRVRSYEQYFGPGTRLTVT.

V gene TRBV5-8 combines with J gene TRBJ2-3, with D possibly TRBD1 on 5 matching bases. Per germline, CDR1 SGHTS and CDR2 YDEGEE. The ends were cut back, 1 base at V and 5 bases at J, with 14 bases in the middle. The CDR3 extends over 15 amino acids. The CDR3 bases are TGTGCCAGCAGCTTGAGGGGCGTGAGAGGAGATACGCAGTATTTT. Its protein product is CASSLRGVRGDTQYF.

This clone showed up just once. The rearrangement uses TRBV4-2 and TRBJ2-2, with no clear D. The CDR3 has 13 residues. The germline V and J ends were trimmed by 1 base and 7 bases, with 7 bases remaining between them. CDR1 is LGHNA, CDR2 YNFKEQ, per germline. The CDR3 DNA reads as TGTGCCAGCAGCCAAGTTAGCAGCGGGGAGCTGTTTTTT. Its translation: CASSQVSSGELFF.

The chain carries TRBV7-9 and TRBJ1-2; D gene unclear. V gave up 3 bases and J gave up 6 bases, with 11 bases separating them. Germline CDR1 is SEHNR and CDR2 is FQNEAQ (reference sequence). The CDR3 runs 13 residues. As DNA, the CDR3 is TGTGCCAGCAGCTTGTCGTCGGTGGATGGCTACACCTTC. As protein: CASSLSSVDGYTF.

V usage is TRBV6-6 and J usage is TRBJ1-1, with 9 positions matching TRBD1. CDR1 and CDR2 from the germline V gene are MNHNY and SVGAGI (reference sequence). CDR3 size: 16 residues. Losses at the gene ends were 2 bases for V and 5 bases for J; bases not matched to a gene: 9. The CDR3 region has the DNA TGTGCCAGCAGTTACCCCGCACAGGGGGCGAAGACTGAAGCTTTCTTT. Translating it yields CASSYPAQGAKTEAFF.

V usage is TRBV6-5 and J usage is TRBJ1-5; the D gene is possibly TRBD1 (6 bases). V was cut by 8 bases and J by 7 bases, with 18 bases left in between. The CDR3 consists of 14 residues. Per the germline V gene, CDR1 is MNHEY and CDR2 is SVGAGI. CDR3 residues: CASRKGQGNQPQHF. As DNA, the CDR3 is TGTGCCAGCCGAAAGGGGCAGGGGAACCAGCCCCAGCATTTT.

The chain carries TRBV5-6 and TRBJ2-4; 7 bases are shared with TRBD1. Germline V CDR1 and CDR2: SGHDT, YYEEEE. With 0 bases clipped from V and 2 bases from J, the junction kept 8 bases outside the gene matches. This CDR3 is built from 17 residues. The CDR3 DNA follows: TGTGCCAGCAGCTTGGTCCGGACAGGAAATTCCAAAAACATTCAGTACTTC. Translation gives CASSLVRTGNSKNIQYF.

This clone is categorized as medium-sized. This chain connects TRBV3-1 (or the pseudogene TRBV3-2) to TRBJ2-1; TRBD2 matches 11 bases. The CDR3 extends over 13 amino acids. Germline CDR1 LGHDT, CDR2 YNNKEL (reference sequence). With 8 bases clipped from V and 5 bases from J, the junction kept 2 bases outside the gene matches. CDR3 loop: CASLGLADNEQFF. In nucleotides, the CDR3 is TGTGCCAGCCTGGGACTAGCGGACAATGAGCAGTTCTTC.

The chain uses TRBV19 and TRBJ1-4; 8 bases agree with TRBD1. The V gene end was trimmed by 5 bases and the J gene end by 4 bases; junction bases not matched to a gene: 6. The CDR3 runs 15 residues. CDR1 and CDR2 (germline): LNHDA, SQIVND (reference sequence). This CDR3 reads CASSPRDRLNEKLFF. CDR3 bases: TGTGCCAGTAGTCCTCGGGACAGGCTTAATGAAAAACTGTTTTTT.

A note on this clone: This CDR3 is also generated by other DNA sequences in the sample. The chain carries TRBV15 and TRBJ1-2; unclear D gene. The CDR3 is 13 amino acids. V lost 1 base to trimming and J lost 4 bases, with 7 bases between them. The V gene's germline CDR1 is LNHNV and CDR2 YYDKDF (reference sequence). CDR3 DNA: TGTGCCACCAGCAGAGGGGCTGGCTATGGCTACACCTTC. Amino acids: CATSRGAGYGYTF.

The CDR3 region has the DNA TGTGCCAGCAGTCCCGACAGGGTTGGCTATGGCTACACCTTC. Residues: CASSPDRVGYGYTF. The rearrangement joins TRBV6-6 to TRBJ1-2; TRBD1 agrees at 7 bases. Germline CDR1 reads MNHNY; CDR2 reads SVGAGI (reference sequence). J lost 4 bases, V lost 5 bases, and 7 bases had no gene match. The CDR3 is made up of 14 amino acids.